A single sample gave rise to the 14 T cell receptor beta chains below, sequenced in a study of vaccination effects on CD4 cells after COVID-19. Viral peptide pool expansion of antigen-specific CD4+ T cells preceded sequencing in the ViraFEST assay. CD4+ T cells were isolated after less than 13 days of culture. Prior SARS-CoV-2 infection was absent in the vaccine recipients, as shown by negative nucleocapsid antibodies. The table came from immunoSEQ multiplex PCR; TCRdb's copy has only in-frame clones and leaves some out. Of roughly 41,000 clones in the sample, 77% were seen once. Which antigens these TCRs recognize remains unknown. The specimen was CD4+ T cells from PBMCs cultured with HCoV-NL63 spike peptides, collected before COVID-19 vaccination. Receptors originate from a human donor who received a COVID-19 vaccine.

V is TRBV3-1 (or the pseudogene TRBV3-2) and J is TRBJ1-6; D is ambiguous. Trimming shortened V by 4 bases and J by 0 bases, and 10 bases separated the two germline ends. From germline, CDR1 is LGHDT and CDR2 YNNKEL (reference sequence). This CDR3 has 16 amino acids. The CDR3 nucleotides are TGTGCCAGCAGCCCCGAACGCATCTCCTATAATTCACCCCTCCACTTT. Translated: CASSPERISYNSPLHF.

The chain joins TRBV5-1 to TRBJ2-4; TRBD1 is a possible D gene (5 bases). This CDR3 region has 16 residues. CDR1 and CDR2 from the germline V gene are SGHRS and YFSETQ. V was cut by 2 bases and J by 0 bases, with 12 bases left in between. Written as DNA, the CDR3 is TGCGCCAGCAGCTTTGGAGACAGTTTAGCCAAAAACATTCAGTACTTC. It yields the protein CASSFGDSLAKNIQYF.

The V call is TRBV6-5, the J call TRBJ1-6; D is ambiguous. Germline assignment: CDR1 MNHEY and CDR2 SVGAGI. The V end was cut by 8 bases, the J end by 3 bases, with 8 bases between. The length of the CDR3 is 13 residues. CDR3 amino acids: CASGPGYNSPLHF. Written as DNA, the CDR3 is TGTGCCAGCGGGCCAGGCTATAATTCACCCCTCCACTTT.

The gene calls are TRBV6-5 and TRBJ2-7, with a possible D match to TRBD1 (6 bases). Germline V gene data show CDR1 as MNHEY and CDR2 as SVGAGI. The CDR3 totals 11 residues. Trimming shortened V by 7 bases and J by 9 bases, and 13 bases separated the two germline ends. The CDR3 bases are TGTGCCAGCACCGGGTGGGGGCCGCAGTACGTC. Its protein product is CASTGWGPQYV.

V usage is TRBV19 and J usage is TRBJ2-3; D perhaps matches TRBD1 (5 bases). V shed 5 bases and J shed 6 bases, with 15 bases lying between them. Germline CDR1 LNHDA, CDR2 SQIVND (reference sequence). The CDR3 has 14 amino acids. Here the CDR3 DNA reads TGTGCCAGTAGTCCCCGTGGGGCTTTTGATACGCAGTATTTT. Encoded protein: CASSPRGAFDTQYF.

The chain has TRBV30 and TRBJ1-1; 9 bases map to TRBD1. The V gene end was trimmed by 4 bases and the J gene end by 6 bases; junction bases not matched to a gene: 15. From germline, CDR1 is GTSNPN and CDR2 SVGIG (reference sequence). This CDR3 spans 16 amino acids. CDR3 in amino acids: CAWILSTRDRVAEAFF. The DNA for the CDR3 is TGTGCCTGGATTCTCTCAACCCGGGACAGGGTGGCTGAAGCTTTCTTT.

This clone was counted a few times. The J gene is TRBJ1-1, the V gene TRBV9; D uncertain. Germline V lookup: CDR1 SGDLS, CDR2 YYNGEE. Trimming cost V 6 bases and J 3 bases, with 6 bases left between them. The CDR3 covers 11 residues. The CDR3 is CASTPYTEAFF. The CDR3 DNA reads TGTGCCAGCACACCATACACTGAAGCTTTCTTT.

The chain combines TRBV28 with TRBJ1-5, with no clear D. This CDR3 contains 13 residues. Germline CDR1 and CDR2: MDHEN and SYDVKM. V lost 7 bases, J lost 4 bases, and 11 bases lay in between. CDR3 DNA: TGTGCCAGCACCGGGAACGGGAATCAGCCCCAGCATTTT. Protein product: CASTGNGNQPQHF.

The chain uses TRBV5-8 and TRBJ1-1; D unclear. Trimming removed 7 bases from V and 4 bases from J, with 14 bases in between. There are 13 residues in the CDR3. In germline, CDR1 is SGHTS, CDR2 YDEGEE. CDR3 protein: CASPSGEGTEAFF. The CDR3 DNA follows: TGTGCCAGCCCCAGTGGGGAGGGCACTGAAGCTTTCTTT.

V is TRBV2 and J is TRBJ1-4, with 10 bases lining up with TRBD1. After removal of 6 bases from V and 7 bases from J, the junction contained 8 bases not matched to a gene. Germline CDR1 and CDR2: SNHLY and FYNNEI. This CDR3 is 15 amino acids long. The CDR3: CASRSLTGGGEKLFF. The CDR3 DNA is TGTGCCAGCAGAAGTCTGACAGGGGGCGGTGAAAAACTGTTTTTT.

This chain joins TRBV6-1 and TRBJ1-5; D gene ambiguous. CDR3 size: 14 residues. Germline V lookup: CDR1 MNHNS, CDR2 SASEGT. V gave up 3 bases and J gave up 1 base, with 7 bases separating them. The CDR3 sequence: CASSESRSNQPQHF. DNA of the CDR3: TGTGCCAGCAGTGAGTCGAGGAGCAATCAGCCCCAGCATTTT.

DNA of the CDR3: TGTGCCAGTAGTATTTTTCACGGAGGTGAGCAGTTCTTC. Translation gives CASSIFHGGEQFF. J is TRBJ2-1 and V is TRBV19; D is perhaps TRBD2 (5 bases). In germline, CDR1 is LNHDA, CDR2 SQIVND (reference sequence). CDR3 length: 13 residues. The V and J ends lost 3 bases and 9 bases respectively, with 12 bases between them.

DNA of the CDR3: TGTGCCAGCATCCCTGGTCCTTCCTACAATGAGCAGTTCTTC. As protein: CASIPGPSYNEQFF. This chain links TRBV2 with TRBJ2-1; D gene unclear. Trimming shortened V by 7 bases and J by 1 base, and 11 bases separated the two germline ends. The germline CDR1 and CDR2 sequences are SNHLY and FYNNEI. CDR3 length equals 14 residues.

This chain connects TRBV19 to TRBJ1-6; D is perhaps TRBD1 (6 bases). Germline CDR1 and CDR2: LNHDA and SQIVND (reference sequence). This CDR3 has 15 residues. The V gene lost 4 bases and the J gene lost 8 bases, with 15 bases spanning the gap. The CDR3 region has the DNA TGTGCCAGTAGTACCTCGGGACAAGGCGATTCACCCCTCCACTTT. Its translation is CASSTSGQGDSPLHF.